A single sample gave rise to the 20 T cell receptor beta chains below, sequenced in a study of blood T cell repertoires in COVID-19. Generated by immunoSEQ multiplex PCR, the TCRdb table keeps only in-frame clones and is missing some. The sample contains around 310,000 clones, roughly 86% of which appear only once. Material for sequencing was PBMCs or T cells enriched from blood (not recorded which). The receptors were sampled from a woman aged 25 to 45 who had recovered from COVID-19.

The chain joins TRBV18 to TRBJ2-1; TRBD2 aligns across 14 bases. The CDR3 has 15 amino acids. Trimming removed 5 bases from V and 10 bases from J; junction bases left unmatched: 7. Germline loops: CDR1 KGHSH, CDR2 LQKENI. The CDR3 here is CASSTGTSGSREQFF. As DNA, the CDR3 is TGTGCCAGCTCAACCGGGACTAGCGGGAGTCGGGAGCAGTTCTTC.

The chain is built from TRBV14 and TRBJ2-1; tentatively, D is TRBD2 (5 bases). CDR3 length: 14 amino acids. Germline CDR1 and CDR2: SGHDN and FVKESK. V lost 1 base to trimming and J lost 5 bases, with 9 bases between them. CDR3 coding DNA: TGTGCCAGCAGCCAAGTTGAGCGGAACAATGAGCAGTTCTTC. This sequence encodes CASSQVERNNEQFF.

J is TRBJ1-2 and V is TRBV5-3; D remains unclear. TRBV5-3 belongs to the ORF category, with a function that is uncertain. V shed 7 bases and J shed 8 bases, with 12 bases lying between them. The CDR3 has 11 amino acids. The CDR3 spells CARLCCLGYTF. The DNA for the CDR3 is TGTGCCAGACTATGTTGCCTGGGCTACACCTTC.

The V call is TRBV18, the J call TRBJ1-2; D is undetermined. Between the trimmed V and J ends, which lost 4 bases and 6 bases, there was a span of 12 bases. There are 13 residues in the CDR3. CDR1 is KGHSH and CDR2 is LQKENI in the germline V gene. DNA for the CDR3: TGTGCCAGCTCACTAGCGGGGTCCGATGGCTACACCTTC. This gives the protein CASSLAGSDGYTF.

The chain employs TRBV2 and TRBJ1-6; perhaps TRBD1 as D (6 bases). This CDR3 spans 14 amino acids. V was cut by 1 base and J by 12 bases, with 13 bases left in between. Germline CDR1 SNHLY, CDR2 FYNNEI. The CDR3 nucleotides read TGTGCCAGCAGTGAAGGGACAGCTACTTTACCCCTCCACTTT. Amino acid sequence: CASSEGTATLPLHF.

The table lists this clone with a count of one. This chain connects TRBV12-3 or TRBV12-4 to TRBJ1-6, with D hard to call. CDR3 length: 13 amino acids. Trimming stripped 1 base from V and 10 bases from J, with 8 bases between. The CDR3: CASSLGRESPLHF. CDR3 bases: TGTGCCAGCAGTTTAGGGCGGGAGTCACCCCTCCACTTT.

The chain uses TRBV6-5 and TRBJ2-7; 10 bases match TRBD1. In germline, CDR1 is MNHEY, CDR2 SVGAGI. The CDR3 is 15 residues long. Trimming at V came to 3 bases and at J to 4 bases, leaving 6 bases not matched to a gene. This CDR3 reads CASSYKRDRGYEQYF. The CDR3 coding sequence is TGTGCCAGCAGTTATAAAAGGGACAGGGGATACGAGCAGTACTTC.

The chain couples TRBV11-2 to TRBJ1-5; 9 nucleotides agree with TRBD1. Per germline, CDR1 SGHAT and CDR2 FQNNGV. The CDR3 has 14 amino acids. The trim removed 5 bases at V and 5 bases at J, leaving 4 bases unmatched. The CDR3 here is CASSPGQGDQPQHF. In DNA form, the CDR3 reads TGTGCCAGCAGCCCGGGACAGGGAGATCAGCCCCAGCATTTT.

The rearrangement links TRBV28 to TRBJ2-1, with D perhaps matching TRBD2 (5 bases). The CDR3 sequence is 16 residues long. Germline V CDR1 and CDR2: MDHEN, SYDVKM. V shed 4 bases and J shed 0 bases, with 13 bases lying between them. The CDR3 DNA sequence: TGTGCCAGCAGTTCGGGGTCTTTAAGCTCCTACAATGAGCAGTTCTTC. Translated: CASSSGSLSSYNEQFF.

About this clone itself: Other DNA sequences from this sample encode an identical CDR3 as well. The chain employs TRBV5-1 and TRBJ2-3; the match to TRBD2 covers 13 bases. The CDR3 has 16 residues. Per the germline V gene, CDR1 is SGHRS and CDR2 is YFSETQ. With V trimmed by 4 bases and J by 1 base, 3 bases remained unmatched. In nucleotides, the CDR3 is TGCGCCAGCAGCCTCGGGACTAGCGGGGGCACAGATACGCAGTATTTT. Protein product: CASSLGTSGGTDTQYF. The full variable domain, rest sourced from reference TRBV5-1 and TRBJ2-3, is KAGVTQTPRYLIKTRGQQVTLSCSPISGHRSVSWYQQTPGQGLQFLFEYFSETQRNKGNFPGRFSGRQFSNSRSEMNVSTLELGDSALYLCASSLGTSGGTDTQYFGPGTRLTVL.

This sequence joins TRBV21-1 and TRBJ2-3; the table's D call, TRBD2, was not checked against the DNA. TRBV21-1 constitutes a pseudogene. There are 16 residues in the CDR3. This chain's CDR3 is CASSATASGRTDTQYF. The CDR3 region has the DNA TGTGCCAGCAGCGCAACCGCTAGCGGGAGAACCGATACGCAGTATTTT.

The chain links TRBV6-5 to TRBJ1-4, with TRBD1 identical over 7 bases. The V gene end was trimmed by 6 bases and the J gene end by 4 bases; junction bases not matched to a gene: 5. Per the germline V gene, CDR1 is MNHEY and CDR2 is SVGAGI. This CDR3 spans 14 amino acids. Written as DNA, the CDR3 is TGTGCCAGCAGCCCGGGACAGCTTAATGAAAAACTGTTTTTT. Translating it yields CASSPGQLNEKLFF.

The chain combines TRBV3-1 (or the pseudogene TRBV3-2) with TRBJ1-1, with TRBD1 as a possible D gene (5 bases). The CDR3 loop spans 15 amino acids. V lost 0 bases and J 5 bases, leaving 13 bases between the germline ends. Germline V gene sequence: CDR1 LGHDT, CDR2 YNNKEL (reference sequence). The chain's CDR3 is CASSQDDGGGTEAFF. The CDR3 DNA sequence: TGTGCCAGCAGCCAAGATGATGGGGGAGGGACTGAAGCTTTCTTT.

This rearrangement joins TRBV18 to TRBJ1-4; tentative D call: TRBD1 (6 bases). Germline-derived CDR1 and CDR2 are KGHSH and LQKENI. The ends were cut back, 6 bases at V and 2 bases at J, with 13 bases in the middle. This CDR3 spans 15 amino acids. The CDR3 DNA follows: TGTGCCAGCTCCCGAAGGACAGAGACTAATGAAAAACTGTTTTTT. This gives the protein CASSRRTETNEKLFF.

Here the CDR3 DNA reads TGTGCCAGTAGTACAGTTACCGCAGGGACAGGGCGCACTGGAAACACCATATATTTT. Translating gives CASSTVTAGTGRTGNTIYF. The gene calls are TRBV19 and TRBJ1-3; 9 bases agree with TRBD1. Per the germline V gene, CDR1 is LNHDA and CDR2 is SQIVND (reference sequence). The CDR3 sequence is 19 residues long. The V gene end was trimmed by 4 bases and the J gene end by 2 bases; junction bases not matched to a gene: 15.

This chain links TRBV18 with TRBJ2-5; D unresolved. The CDR3 totals 12 residues. Germline values: CDR1 KGHSH, CDR2 LQKENI. The V end lost 6 bases, the J end lost 2 bases, and 7 bases lay between the germline ends. The CDR3 region has the DNA TGTGCCAGCTCGTACAAACAAGAGACCCAGTACTTC. It encodes CASSYKQETQYF.

The V gene is TRBV4-1, the J gene TRBJ2-4; TRBD2 is a possible D gene (6 bases). Germline V gives CDR1 MGHRA, CDR2 YSYEKL. CDR3 length equals 14 residues. V was pared by 0 bases and J by 6 bases, with 9 bases between. The CDR3 sequence: CASSQDGLRNIQYF. The CDR3 DNA reads TGCGCCAGCAGCCAAGATGGACTACGAAACATTCAGTACTTC.

The chain joins TRBV19 to TRBJ1-1, with a possible D match to TRBD1 (6 bases). The CDR3 totals 15 residues. V was clipped by 5 bases and J by 2 bases, with 15 bases between them. Germline V gives CDR1 LNHDA, CDR2 SQIVND (reference sequence). The CDR3 loop is CASSPRDNLNTEAFF. As DNA, the CDR3 is TGTGCCAGTAGTCCCAGGGACAACCTAAACACTGAAGCTTTCTTT.

The chain couples TRBV12-3 or TRBV12-4 to TRBJ2-5; no firm D call. This CDR3 region has 12 residues. Trimming cost V 1 base and J 7 bases, with 7 bases left between them. CDR3 coding DNA: TGTGCCAGCAGTTTAGGTTCCGTGACCCAGTACTTC. This sequence encodes CASSLGSVTQYF.

The V call is TRBV7-3, the J call TRBJ2-4; 7 positions match TRBD2. The J segment lost 5 bases and the V segment lost 2 bases, leaving 12 bases of the junction unmatched. CDR1 is SGHTA and CDR2 is FQGTGA in the germline V gene. CDR3 length equals 17 residues. DNA of the CDR3: TGTGCCAGCAGCTTACGTTCGGCGGGAGTTGTCCAAAACATTCAGTACTTC. This codes for CASSLRSAGVVQNIQYF. Full variable domain (outside the CDR3, taken from reference TRBV7-3 and TRBJ2-4): GAGVSQTPSNKVTEKGKYVELRCDPISGHTALYWYRQSLGQGPEFLIYFQGTGAADDSGLPNDRFFAVRPEGSVSTLKIQRTERGDSAVYLCASSLRSAGVVQNIQYFGAGTRLSVL.